The 29 T cell receptor beta chains below were found in one sample sequenced in a study of T cell responses to AZD1222 COVID-19 vaccine. Sequencing used immunoSEQ multiplex PCR; TCRdb keeps in-frame clones, though not all of them. Among about 150,000 clones listed, 80% to 95% were seen once. This material consisted of peripheral blood, taken on day 0 of AZD1222 vaccination. All receptors derive from an adult in good health.

This clone was detected a few times. The J gene is TRBJ1-2, the V gene TRBV19, with 10 positions matching TRBD1. CDR3 length: 17 amino acids. V dropped 5 bases and J dropped 4; count of bases not matched to a gene: 13. Germline values: CDR1 LNHDA, CDR2 SQIVND (reference sequence). The DNA of the CDR3 is TGTGCCAGTAGTCCCGGGACAGGGGCCCCCGGGGCCTATGGCTACACCTTC. It translates to CASSPGTGAPGAYGYTF. Full variable domain (remainder filled in from reference TRBV19 and TRBJ1-2): DGGITQSPKYLFRKEGQNVTLSCEQNLNHDAMYWYRQDPGQGLRLIYYSQIVNDFQKGDIAEGYSVSREKKESFPLTVTSAQKNPTAFYLCASSPGTGAPGAYGYTFGSGTRLTVV.

The CDR3 nucleotides are TGTGCCAGCAGCTTAGATGGAGCGGGGGGGCCAGATACGCAGTATTTT. Protein sequence: CASSLDGAGGPDTQYF. The chain is built from TRBV7-2 and TRBJ2-3; 10 bases are a match to TRBD2. The CDR3 totals 16 residues. V trimming: 1 base; J trimming: 4 bases; junction bases outside the gene matches: 5. Germline loops: CDR1 SGHTA, CDR2 FQGNSA.

Here the CDR3 reads CASSDMGYREGANVLTF. The CDR3 coding sequence is TGTGCCAGCAGTGACATGGGTTACCGGGAGGGGGCCAACGTCCTGACTTTC. This rearrangement joins TRBV6-4 to TRBJ2-6; tentative D call: TRBD2 (6 bases). CDR1 MRHNA and CDR2 SNTAGT come from the germline V gene. The CDR3 spans 17 residues. Trimming took 2 bases from V and 4 from J, leaving 15 bases between them.

The CDR3 loop reads CASSDVSGNTIYF. The CDR3 DNA is TGTGCCAGTAGCGACGTTTCAGGAAACACCATATATTTT. The chain links TRBV19 to TRBJ1-3; D gene uncertain. Trimming shortened V by 6 bases and J by 4 bases, and 10 bases separated the two germline ends. The CDR3 totals 13 residues. Looked up from germline, CDR1 is LNHDA and CDR2 is SQIVND (reference sequence).

This clone has a handful of counts. The gene calls are TRBV2 and TRBJ2-5; 13 positions agree with TRBD2. The CDR3 is 15 residues long. V shed 8 bases, J shed 0 bases, and the junction held 3 bases outside the gene matches. Germline V CDR1 and CDR2: SNHLY, FYNNEI. The CDR3 reads CASQGLAGNQETQYF. Here the CDR3 DNA reads TGTGCCAGCCAGGGACTAGCGGGGAACCAAGAGACCCAGTACTTC.

The chain uses TRBV10-3 and TRBJ2-3; D is possibly TRBD2 (6 bases). CDR1 and CDR2 (germline): ENHRY, SYGVKD. Trimming took 5 bases from V and 0 from J, leaving 12 bases between them. The length of the CDR3 is 15 residues. The CDR3 reads CAISPVAGSTDTQYF. CDR3 coding DNA: TGTGCCATCAGTCCTGTCGCGGGGAGCACAGATACGCAGTATTTT.

The chain recombines TRBV24-1 with TRBJ1-5, with 7 bases identical to TRBD1. This CDR3 has 18 amino acids. Germline V gene lookup returns CDR1 KGHDR and CDR2 SFDVKD. The trim removed 4 bases at V and 0 bases at J, leaving 11 bases unmatched. For the CDR3, the DNA is TGTGCCACCAGTGAGGCTGACAGGGTCACAAATAGCAATCAGCCCCAGCATTTT. It translates to CATSEADRVTNSNQPQHF.

The gene calls are TRBV27 and TRBJ1-2; 7 bases fit TRBD1. The junction had 5 bases not matched to a gene; V was cut back by 6 bases and J by 7 bases. The CDR3 covers 12 residues. CDR1 is MNHEY, CDR2 SMNVEV, per germline (reference sequence). CDR3 DNA sequence: TGTGCCAGCAGCACGACAGGGTTTGGCTACACCTTC. Translating it yields CASSTTGFGYTF.

The V gene is TRBV7-8, the J gene TRBJ2-7; D is undetermined. Germline-derived CDR1 and CDR2 are SGHVS and FQNEAQ. The CDR3 has 18 residues. With 1 base removed from V and 1 base from J, the gap between germline ends came to 20 bases. The CDR3 reads CASSLETPYMDGSYEQYF. In DNA form, the CDR3 reads TGTGCCAGCAGCTTAGAGACCCCATATATGGACGGTTCCTACGAGCAGTACTTC.

The chain joins TRBV7-9 to TRBJ1-2; 9 positions match TRBD1. Germline V gives CDR1 SEHNR, CDR2 FQNEAQ (reference sequence). This CDR3 comprises 16 residues. The trim removed 5 bases at V and 3 bases at J, leaving 10 bases unmatched. CDR3 DNA: TGTGCCAGCAGCCCTCCCAGGGACAGGGACGACTATGGCTACACCTTC. Translated: CASSPPRDRDDYGYTF. The complete variable domain, with remaining parts taken from reference TRBV7-9 and TRBJ1-2, reads DTGVSQNPRHKITKRGQNVTFRCDPISEHNRLYWYRQTLGQGPEFLTYFQNEAQLEKSRLLSDRFSAERPKGSFSTLEIQRTEQGDSAMYLCASSPPRDRDDYGYTFGSGTRLTVV.

The chain employs TRBV24-1 and TRBJ1-5; 8 nucleotides agree with TRBD1. Germline V CDR1 and CDR2: KGHDR, SFDVKD. The CDR3 is 13 residues long. Trimming took 9 bases from V and 2 from J; bases not matched to a gene: 2. CDR3 DNA sequence: TGTGCCACCGACAGGGGCGGCAATCAGCCCCAGCATTTT. It encodes CATDRGGNQPQHF.

The chain combines TRBV19 with TRBJ1-1; D perhaps matches TRBD1 (6 bases). With 4 bases removed from V and 4 bases from J, the gap between germline ends came to 10 bases. CDR1 is LNHDA and CDR2 is SQIVND in the germline V gene (reference sequence). The CDR3 spans 13 residues. The CDR3 DNA reads TGTGCCAGTAGTAAAGGGGGAATCACTGAAGCTTTCTTT. As protein: CASSKGGITEAFF.

The chain employs TRBV27 and TRBJ1-5; weak D call: TRBD1 (6 bases). V gave up 5 bases and J gave up 6 bases, with 20 bases separating them. Germline assignment: CDR1 MNHEY and CDR2 SMNVEV (reference sequence). This CDR3 has 16 amino acids. The CDR3 spells CASSLRGIQGTQPQHF. CDR3 coding DNA: TGTGCCAGCAGTCTACGAGGGATCCAGGGGACTCAGCCCCAGCATTTT.

This sequence joins TRBV7-9 and TRBJ2-7, with 8 bases fitting TRBD2. The CDR3 is 16 residues long. Trimming at V came to 5 bases and at J to 0 bases, leaving 9 bases not matched to a gene. Per germline, CDR1 SEHNR and CDR2 FQNEAQ (reference sequence). The CDR3 nucleotides read TGTGCCAGCAGCCCCTCGACGGGGGGGAGCTCCTACGAGCAGTACTTC. The encoded protein is CASSPSTGGSSYEQYF.

In nucleotides, the CDR3 is TGCCTCCCGTTGGCCCCCTTACGTGTGGTTGCAGATACGCAGTATTTT. Residues: CLPLAPLRVVADTQYF. This chain joins TRBV29-1 and TRBJ2-3, with D unresolved. The CDR3 totals 16 residues. In germline, CDR1 is SQVTM, CDR2 ANQGSEA.

The rearrangement links TRBV2 to TRBJ1-6, with D possibly being TRBD1 (6 bases). Trimming removed 7 bases from V and 10 bases from J, with 14 bases in between. The CDR3 length is 13 residues. Germline CDR1 SNHLY, CDR2 FYNNEI. The CDR3 loop reads CASKVQGLSPLHF. In nucleotides, the CDR3 is TGTGCCAGCAAGGTACAGGGACTCTCACCCCTCCACTTT.

This chain's CDR3 is CATSDPGTGAGNTIYF. The CDR3 DNA follows: TGTGCCACCAGTGACCCGGGGACAGGGGCAGGAAACACCATATATTTT. The genes are TRBV24-1 and TRBJ1-3; 10 bases are a match to TRBD1. Unmatched junction bases numbered 6, after V lost 4 bases and J lost 4 bases. This CDR3 comprises 16 residues. CDR1 KGHDR and CDR2 SFDVKD come from the germline V gene.

The rearrangement links TRBV7-2 to TRBJ2-7; 11 positions agree with TRBD1. J gave up 5 bases and V 1 base, and 4 bases lay outside the gene matches. CDR1 is SGHTA and CDR2 is FQGNSA in the germline V gene. This CDR3 has 15 amino acids. The CDR3 DNA is TGTGCCAGCAGCTTAGTAGGGACAGGGGGTCACGAGCAGTACTTC. This codes for CASSLVGTGGHEQYF.

The rearrangement uses TRBV27 and TRBJ2-5, with 8 nucleotides matching TRBD2. Germline-derived CDR1 and CDR2 are MNHEY and SMNVEV (reference sequence). V gave up 5 bases and J gave up 5 bases; unmatched junction bases: 4. The CDR3 has 13 residues. In DNA form, the CDR3 reads TGTGCCAGCAGTCTTAGCGGGATGGAGACCCAGTACTTC. Amino acid sequence: CASSLSGMETQYF.

About this clone: The identical CDR3 is also encoded by other nucleotide sequences in the sample. The rearrangement links TRBV19 to TRBJ2-7; the D gene is possibly TRBD2 (6 bases). CDR1 is LNHDA and CDR2 is SQIVND in the germline V gene (reference sequence). The CDR3 spans 15 residues. The ends were cut back, 5 bases at V and 3 bases at J, with 17 bases in the middle. CDR3: CASSLGDSWDYEQYF. The CDR3 nucleotides read TGTGCCAGTAGTCTCGGGGACTCCTGGGACTACGAGCAGTACTTC.

This chain connects TRBV11-1 to TRBJ2-1; possibly TRBD2 for D (6 bases). Germline assignment: CDR1 SGHAT and CDR2 FQDESV (reference sequence). CDR3 size: 13 residues. Trimming cost V 4 bases and J 14 bases, with 18 bases left between them. The CDR3 coding sequence is TGTGCCAGCAGCTCGCCAGAAGTTTTAGCGGAGTTCTTC. Translation gives CASSSPEVLAEFF. Full variable domain (missing parts from reference TRBV11-1 and TRBJ2-1): EAEVAQSPRYKITEKSQAVAFWCDPISGHATLYWYRQILGQGPELLVQFQDESVVDDSQLPKDRFSAERLKGVDSTLKIQPAELGDSAMYLCASSSPEVLAEFFGPGTRLTVL.

The rearrangement joins TRBV5-1 to TRBJ1-3, with 8 positions matching TRBD1. Germline CDR1 reads SGHRS; CDR2 reads YFSETQ. The trim removed 0 bases at V and 0 bases at J, leaving 8 bases unmatched. The CDR3 runs 18 residues. The CDR3 DNA follows: TGCGCCAGCAGCTTGGGACAGGGGCAGGACTTCTCTGGAAACACCATATATTTT. It encodes CASSLGQGQDFSGNTIYF.

This clone was counted once. The chain links TRBV10-1 to TRBJ2-5; possibly TRBD1 for D (6 bases). Germline V lookup: CDR1 WNHNN, CDR2 SYGVQD (reference sequence). Trimming shortened V by 5 bases and J by 5 bases, and 18 bases separated the two germline ends. The CDR3 spans 15 residues. Here the CDR3 DNA reads TGCGCCAGCAGTAACTCACAGGGAGCCGGGGAGACCCAGTACTTC. Translating it yields CASSNSQGAGETQYF.

The J gene is TRBJ1-5, the V gene TRBV30; weak D call: TRBD1 (6 bases). V gave up 7 bases and J gave up 3 bases, with 13 bases separating them. This CDR3 has 13 residues. Germline lookup yields CDR1 GTSNPN and CDR2 SVGIG (reference sequence). The CDR3 spells CAYGRGANQPQHF. CDR3 DNA: TGTGCCTACGGGCGGGGGGCCAATCAGCCCCAGCATTTT. The full variable domain, rest sourced from reference TRBV30 and TRBJ1-5, is SQTIHQWPATLVQPVGSPLSLECTVEGTSNPNLYWYRQAAGRGLQLLFYSVGIGQISSEVPQNLSASRPQDRQFILSSKKLLLSDSGFYLCAYGRGANQPQHFGDGTRLSIL.

The genes are TRBV7-3 and TRBJ2-1; TRBD1 matches at 8 bases. The CDR3 sequence is 16 residues long. V was pared by 0 bases and J by 4 bases, with 5 bases of the junction left unmatched. Germline V lookup: CDR1 SGHTA, CDR2 FQGTGA. The CDR3 coding sequence is TGTGCCAGCAGCTTAACCGCGGACAGGGAGTACAATGAGCAGTTCTTC. This translates into CASSLTADREYNEQFF.

The chain couples TRBV3-1 (or the pseudogene TRBV3-2) to TRBJ2-1; possible D gene TRBD1, 6 bases. In germline, CDR1 is LGHDT, CDR2 YNNKEL (reference sequence). This CDR3 has 16 amino acids. The V end lost 0 bases, the J end lost 1 base, and 10 bases lay between the germline ends. The CDR3 loop reads CASSQDPGESYNEQFF. The CDR3 region has the DNA TGTGCCAGCAGCCAAGATCCAGGGGAATCCTACAATGAGCAGTTCTTC.

The chain has TRBV6-1 and TRBJ2-3; a possible D gene is TRBD2 (6 bases). This CDR3 spans 17 amino acids. Per germline, CDR1 MNHNS and CDR2 SASEGT. V lost 1 base to trimming and J lost 8 bases, with 22 bases between them. CDR3 coding DNA: TGTGCCAGCAGTGAAGAGGCGGGGACCCCCGCCACGGGTACGCAGTATTTT. It specifies CASSEEAGTPATGTQYF.

The chain links TRBV11-2 to TRBJ1-3; D unclear. Trimming pared 6 bases from V and 0 bases from J, leaving 15 bases between. This CDR3 comprises 16 residues. Germline V gene data show CDR1 as SGHAT and CDR2 as FQNNGV. CDR3 region: CASSPEWEYSGNTIYF. CDR3 nucleotide sequence: TGTGCCAGCAGTCCCGAGTGGGAATACTCTGGAAACACCATATATTTT.

The CDR3 region has the DNA TGTGCCAGCAGCTTGGGGAGACTAGCGGGGGGGCCGTACAATGAGCAGTTCTTC. This gives the protein CASSLGRLAGGPYNEQFF. This rearrangement joins TRBV5-8 to TRBJ2-1, with TRBD2 identical over 14 bases. J was trimmed by 4 bases and V by 0 bases; bases with no gene match: 6. CDR1 and CDR2 from the germline V gene are SGHTS and YDEGEE. CDR3 length equals 18 residues. Together with reference TRBV5-8 and TRBJ2-1, the CDR3 gives the full variable domain: EAGVTQSPTHLIKTRGQQATLRCSPISGHTSVYWYQQALGLGLQFLLWYDEGEERNRGNFPPRFSGRQFPNYSSELNVNALELEDSALYLCASSLGRLAGGPYNEQFFGPGTRLTVL.